This T cell receptor (beta chain) was found in a study of blood T cell repertoires in COVID-19. The table came from immunoSEQ multiplex PCR; TCRdb's copy has only in-frame clones and leaves some out. The table lists some 290,000 clones, roughly nine tenths of them singletons. This receptor was identified in a woman aged 25 to 39 who had been exposed to COVID-19. Sequencing used PBMCs or T cells enriched from blood (not recorded which).

The CDR3 reads CASSPRGLGWAQPQHF. Written as DNA, the CDR3 is TGTGCCAGCTCACCACGGGGCCTGGGGTGGGCTCAGCCCCAGCATTTT. J is TRBJ1-5 and V is TRBV18; D might be TRBD1 (5 bases). CDR1 is KGHSH and CDR2 is LQKENI in the germline V gene. CDR3 length equals 16 residues. V lost 1 base and J 6 bases, leaving 16 bases between the germline ends.